Listed below are T cell receptor beta chains from one sample, sequenced in a study of blood T cell repertoires in COVID-19. Profiling relied on immunoSEQ multiplex PCR, and the TCRdb table lists in-frame clones only, not all of them. The table has some 45,000 clones, around 80% seen once; the top ten hold roughly 13%. The sequenced material came from peripheral blood. These receptors originate from a human donor in a cohort sampled during active COVID-19. Each CDR3 is given with its conserved first and last residue. A D gene is named only where the DNA matches it firmly. The listing skips clone size in some rows; elsewhere it reads once, few, many or a size class.

CASSPLAGEGSNEQFF,TGTGCCAGTAGTCCGCTAGCGGGAGAGGGGTCCAATGAGCAGTTCTTC,TRBV19,.,TRBD2,TRBJ2-1
CATTSLAGAWSYEQYF,TGTGCCACCACGAGTCTAGCGGGAGCATGGTCCTACGAGCAGTACTTC,TRBV13,.,TRBD2,TRBJ2-7
CASRQYTGELFF,TGTGCCAGCAGACAGTACACCGGGGAGCTGTTTTTT,TRBV27,.,.,TRBJ2-2
CASTWRASSYNSPLHF,TGTGCCAGCACCTGGAGGGCGAGCTCCTATAATTCACCCCTCCACTTT,TRBV5-6,.,.,TRBJ1-6
CAWSWDRDSYEQYF,TGTGCCTGGAGTTGGGACAGGGACTCCTACGAGCAGTACTTC,TRBV30,.,TRBD1,TRBJ2-7
CASSSAGAGGPEAFF,TGTGCCAGCAGTTCCGCAGGGGCAGGAGGCCCTGAAGCTTTCTTT,TRBV28,.,.,TRBJ1-1
CASGPGTGYYEQYF,TGTGCCAGCGGCCCCGGGACAGGATACTACGAGCAGTACTTC,TRBV5-6,.,TRBD1,TRBJ2-7
CASSQEPDSTDTQYF,TGTGCCAGCAGCCAAGAACCCGACTCCACAGATACGCAGTATTTT,TRBV4-2,.,.,TRBJ2-3
CSVEVGGLARSYNEQFF,TGCAGCGTTGAAGTTGGAGGGCTAGCGCGCTCCTACAATGAGCAGTTCTTC,TRBV29-1,.,.,TRBJ2-1
CASSPGTSGRADETQYF,TGTGCCAGCAGTCCCGGGACTAGCGGGAGGGCCGATGAGACCCAGTACTTC,TRBV28,.,TRBD2,TRBJ2-5
CASSEVIRISNQPQHF,TGTGCCAGCAGTGAAGTTATCAGGATAAGCAATCAGCCCCAGCATTTT,TRBV6-1,once,.,TRBJ1-5